The table lists the clone carrying this T cell receptor (beta chain) with a few counts. Its antigen is still unknown. The data stem from a study of T cells in Graves' hyperthyroidism and ophthalmopathy. Study details: Any treatment followed the collection of peripheral blood at initial diagnosis.

Regions amplified from RNA transcripts were the TCR beta CDR3 regions. Primed by the HTBI set, a first-round RT-PCR was run on the TCR CDR3. Via MiXCR, TCRdb re-called the multiplex PCR reads, giving one row per CDR3 protein. The table lists hundreds of thousands of distinct CDR3 sequences, about 14% of them singletons. Patients showing uncontrolled infection, other autoimmune disease, pregnancy or lactation were ineligible. Study observations and caveats: Through a model of 13 V-J features, ophthalmopathy was separated from stable hyperthyroidism. Ophthalmopathy was model-predicted a median about six months pre-onset.

V shed 1 base and J shed 3 bases, with 13 bases lying between them. The CDR3 loop spans 15 amino acids. Germline-derived CDR1 and CDR2 are LNHDA and SQIVND (reference sequence). The sequencing input was blood. The TCR sequence derives from a woman between 35 and 50 years old with Graves' ophthalmopathy. V gene TRBV19 combines with J gene TRBJ2-7; D gene unclear. The CDR3 here is CASSIAAALYYEQYF. The CDR3 nucleotides read TGTGCCAGTAGTATAGCGGCCGCGCTTTACTACGAGCAGTACTTC.